This T cell receptor (beta chain) was sequenced for a study of blood T cell repertoires in COVID-19. At the level of the study: Some COVID-19 samples were acute and others convalescent; all came from the United States, Italy and Spain. Nucleic acid was either cDNA or gDNA, and it came from T cells, B-cell-depleted T cells, or PBMCs.

The CDR3 consists of 17 residues. The V segment lost 5 bases and the J segment 1 base; nucleotides outside the gene matches: 13. The germline V gene has CDR1 LGHDT and CDR2 YNNKEL (reference sequence). In the original processing: Reference gene primer amplification in the assay estimated nucleated cell counts. Sequenced by immunoSEQ multiplex PCR; TCRdb stores in-frame clones only, minus some. For V, J and clone size, that table is used; D and trimming come from the DNA. The data show 250,000 or so clones, with 89% seen just once and around 4.6% held by the top ten. V usage is TRBV3-1 (or the pseudogene TRBV3-2) and J usage is TRBJ2-5; 7 positions agree with TRBD2. This TCR was sampled from a woman aged 40 to 50 who had recovered from COVID-19. Source material: peripheral blood. CDR3 bases: TGTGCCAGCAGCTCTAGACGGGTCACTAGCGTCCAAGAGACCCAGTACTTC. Protein: CASSSRRVTSVQETQYF.